These 29 T cell receptor beta chains share one sample of origin, sequenced in a study of T cells after yellow fever vaccination. TCRdb reprocessed the 5' RACE reads via MiXCR and lists one record per CDR3 protein. This table has about 120,000 distinct CDR3 sequences, 7.2% appearing once. Sequencing used CD4+ T cells sorted from PBMCs, obtained roughly 45 days after the first yellow fever vaccination. These receptors all come from a man aged 18 to 29 who received the YFV17D yellow fever vaccine.

This clonotype showed up many times. This chain links TRBV7-9 with TRBJ1-1; D uncertain. Germline-derived CDR1 and CDR2 are SEHNR and FQNEAQ (reference sequence). The CDR3 has 14 amino acids. Trimming cost V 5 bases and J 4 bases, with 14 bases left between them. CDR3 sequence: CASSDWLAGTEAFF. CDR3 in DNA: TGTGCCAGCAGCGATTGGTTGGCCGGCACTGAAGCTTTCTTT.

This clonotype was seen a few times. The J gene is TRBJ2-5, the V gene TRBV28; D remains ambiguous. Per the germline V gene, CDR1 is MDHEN and CDR2 is SYDVKM. This CDR3 contains 13 residues. V was clipped by 7 bases and J by 1 base, with 10 bases between them. The CDR3 reads CASISTAQETQYF. In nucleotides, the CDR3 is TGTGCCAGCATCTCGACTGCCCAAGAGACCCAGTACTTC.

This clonotype was counted ten times or more. The rearrangement links TRBV24-1 to TRBJ1-2; D call uncertain. Germline CDR1 reads KGHDR; CDR2 reads SFDVKD. The length of the CDR3 is 14 residues. V dropped 1 base and J dropped 4 bases, with 9 bases sitting between them. The CDR3 loop reads CATSDFPRSYGYTF. The CDR3 DNA is TGTGCCACCAGTGATTTCCCTCGATCCTATGGCTACACCTTC.

There are many counts of this clonotype. The chain uses TRBV27 and TRBJ2-5, with unresolved D. This CDR3 has 12 residues. Trimming took off 6 bases at V and 5 bases at J, with 10 bases between the two ends. Germline V gene data show CDR1 as MNHEY and CDR2 as SMNVEV (reference sequence). Here the CDR3 reads CASRGLEETQYF. DNA of the CDR3: TGTGCCAGCAGAGGGCTGGAGGAGACCCAGTACTTC.

This clonotype has ten or more counts. V usage is TRBV7-6 and J usage is TRBJ1-1, with D tentatively TRBD1 (5 bases). V was shortened by 1 base and J by 6 bases, with 9 bases between the two germline ends. This CDR3 has 13 amino acids. CDR1 and CDR2 (germline): SGHVS, FNYEAQ. This CDR3 is CASSLGGSAEAFF. The CDR3 region has the DNA TGTGCCAGCAGCTTAGGGGGGAGCGCTGAAGCTTTCTTT.

This clonotype was seen at least ten times. V is TRBV4-3 and J is TRBJ2-5, with 10 nucleotides matching TRBD2. The CDR3 length is 16 residues. V trimming: 4 bases; J trimming: 4 bases; junction bases outside the gene matches: 9. Germline V gene sequence: CDR1 LGHNA, CDR2 YSLEER. CDR3 DNA sequence: TGCGCCAGCAGCCTTAGAGCGGGGGGGCTCGTAGAGACCCAGTACTTC. It is translated as CASSLRAGGLVETQYF.

In this sample, this clonotype turned up many times. This chain links TRBV30 with TRBJ2-5, with 7 positions matching TRBD1. Germline V gene data show CDR1 as GTSNPN and CDR2 as SVGIG (reference sequence). The CDR3 is made up of 14 amino acids. V shed 2 bases, J shed 2 bases, and the junction held 5 bases outside the gene matches. Written as DNA, the CDR3 is TGTGCCTGGAGTCACCCGACAGGGCAAGAGACCCAGTACTTC. As protein: CAWSHPTGQETQYF.

This clonotype was counted many times. V usage is TRBV18 and J usage is TRBJ2-3; no reliable D call. This CDR3 contains 19 residues. From germline, CDR1 is KGHSH and CDR2 LQKENI. Deletions cut 6 bases from V and 3 bases from J, with 28 bases between. The CDR3 spells CASSPDQALQTEDTDTQYF. In DNA, the CDR3 is TGTGCCAGCTCCCCAGATCAGGCCCTTCAGACCGAAGATACAGATACGCAGTATTTT.

This clonotype came up many times. This chain links TRBV7-2 with TRBJ2-7, with unresolved D. Germline V gene data show CDR1 as SGHTA and CDR2 as FQGNSA. Trimming cost V 5 bases and J 3 bases, with 5 bases left between them. The CDR3 length is 11 residues. CDR3 sequence: CASSLLYEQYF. The CDR3 bases are TGTGCCAGCAGCCTACTCTACGAGCAGTACTTC.

This clonotype was counted many times. The chain carries TRBV4-2 and TRBJ1-1, with TRBD1 identical over 7 bases. Germline values: CDR1 LGHNA, CDR2 YNFKEQ. V gave up 4 bases and J gave up 3 bases; unmatched junction bases: 8. The CDR3 has 15 amino acids. In nucleotides, the CDR3 is TGTGCCAGCAGCCCAGGGACAGAGTTGGACACTGAAGCTTTCTTT. This translates into CASSPGTELDTEAFF.

There are a few counts of this clonotype. The chain joins TRBV5-1 to TRBJ1-5; D is uncertain. This CDR3 is 14 amino acids long. The V end lost 0 bases, the J end lost 5 bases, and 9 bases lay between the germline ends. Germline V gene lookup returns CDR1 SGHRS and CDR2 YFSETQ. The CDR3 loop reads CASSLERMDQPQHF. Here the CDR3 DNA reads TGCGCCAGCAGCTTGGAGAGGATGGATCAGCCCCAGCATTTT.

This clonotype has a count of ten or more. The chain carries TRBV7-3 and TRBJ2-2; TRBD2 matches 8 bases. J was trimmed by 4 bases and V by 5 bases; bases with no gene match: 9. This CDR3 region has 16 residues. Germline CDR1 reads SGHTA; CDR2 reads FQGTGA. CDR3 protein: CASSPRSRGGTGELFF. The CDR3 DNA reads as TGTGCCAGCAGCCCACGGTCCCGGGGGGGCACCGGGGAGCTGTTTTTT.

This clonotype was recorded many times. The chain uses TRBV9 and TRBJ1-2; 11 positions match TRBD1. The V segment lost 2 bases and the J segment 3 bases; nucleotides outside the gene matches: 9. The germline CDR1 and CDR2 sequences are SGDLS and YYNGEE. The CDR3 is 17 residues long. CDR3 in amino acids: CASSVKGQGDRDYGYTF. CDR3 DNA: TGTGCCAGCAGCGTGAAGGGACAGGGGGATAGGGACTATGGCTACACCTTC. The full variable domain, with the rest looked up from reference TRBV9 and TRBJ1-2, is DSGVTQTPKHLITATGQRVTLRCSPRSGDLSVYWYQQSLDQGLQFLIQYYNGEERAKGNILERFSAQQFPDLHSELNLSSLELGDSALYFCASSVKGQGDRDYGYTFGSGTRLTVV.

This clonotype has a count of ten or more. This chain joins TRBV6-2 or TRBV6-3 and TRBJ2-3, with D unclear. V lost 2 bases, J lost 5 bases, and 5 bases lay in between. Germline assignment: CDR1 MNHEY and CDR2 SVGEGT. This CDR3 contains 12 residues. CDR3 in amino acids: CASSYGEDTQYF. CDR3 nucleotides: TGTGCCAGCAGTTACGGGGAAGATACGCAGTATTTT.

V usage is TRBV6-6 and J usage is TRBJ2-7; D is undetermined. Trimming removed 6 bases from V and 5 bases from J, with 11 bases in between. The CDR3 has 12 amino acids. Per the germline V gene, CDR1 is MNHNY and CDR2 is SVGAGI (reference sequence). CDR3 in amino acids: CASSAIGDEQYF. DNA for the CDR3: TGTGCCAGCAGCGCTATAGGAGACGAGCAGTACTTC.

This chain joins TRBV6-1 and TRBJ1-2, with TRBD1 identical over 9 bases. The CDR3 has 13 residues. Per germline, CDR1 MNHNS and CDR2 SASEGT. The V and J ends lost 5 bases and 8 bases, in that order; junction bases with no gene match: 6. The CDR3 here is CASSKQGARGYTF. In nucleotides, the CDR3 is TGTGCCAGCAGTAAACAGGGGGCGCGAGGCTACACCTTC.

This sequence joins TRBV20-1 and TRBJ1-2, with D unclear. This CDR3 has 13 amino acids. Per the germline V gene, CDR1 is DFQATT and CDR2 is SNEGSKA (reference sequence). V lost 6 bases, J lost 6 bases, and 17 bases lay in between. The CDR3 nucleotides are TGCAGTGCAAACAAAGAGGGTCGGGATGGCTACACCTTC. Its protein is CSANKEGRDGYTF.

This clonotype was found many times. The chain combines TRBV19 with TRBJ2-5; D is undetermined. V lost 3 bases and J 4 bases, leaving 21 bases between the germline ends. The CDR3 totals 17 residues. The germline V gene has CDR1 LNHDA and CDR2 SQIVND (reference sequence). The CDR3 nucleotides read TGTGCCAGTAGTATGGTTAGCCTTACCGGGTTCCCAGAGACCCAGTACTTC. It specifies CASSMVSLTGFPETQYF.

The gene calls are TRBV2 and TRBJ2-1, with a possible D match to TRBD2 (6 bases). Germline CDR1 is SNHLY and CDR2 is FYNNEI. The CDR3 is 12 residues long. Trimming stripped 7 bases from V and 8 bases from J, with 12 bases between. CDR3 coding DNA: TGTGCCAGCACCCCCGGGGGTCATGAGCAGTTCTTC. Translation: CASTPGGHEQFF.

The chain couples TRBV6-2 or TRBV6-3 to TRBJ1-5; a possible D gene is TRBD1 (5 bases). In germline, CDR1 is MNHEY, CDR2 SVGEGT. The CDR3 extends over 14 amino acids. V was cut by 6 bases and J by 4 bases, with 13 bases left in between. The CDR3 loop reads CASSYGGWNQPQHF. The CDR3, as DNA: TGTGCCAGCAGCTACGGGGGATGGAATCAGCCCCAGCATTTT.

This clonotype was detected many times. The V gene is TRBV3-1, the J gene TRBJ2-7, with 9 bases matching TRBD1. J was trimmed by 3 bases and V by 0 bases; bases with no gene match: 3. The CDR3 totals 15 residues. Germline V lookup: CDR1 LGHDT, CDR2 YNNKEL (reference sequence). CDR3 sequence (DNA): TGTGCCAGCAGCCAAGATCCGGGACAGGGCTACGAGCAGTACTTC. It encodes CASSQDPGQGYEQYF.

This clonotype was recorded at least ten times. The chain couples TRBV29-1 to TRBJ2-1, with D unresolved. Germline V gene data show CDR1 as SQVTM and CDR2 as ANQGSEA. This CDR3 is built from 10 residues. V gave up 4 bases and J gave up 6 bases, with 4 bases separating them. CDR3 sequence: CSVGGNEQFF. DNA of the CDR3: TGCAGCGTTGGAGGCAATGAGCAGTTCTTC.

This clonotype showed up many times. The J gene is TRBJ2-7, the V gene TRBV7-6, with 10 nucleotides matching TRBD2. The CDR3 is 16 residues long. The junction had 7 bases not matched to a gene; V was cut back by 5 bases and J by 0 bases. CDR1 and CDR2 (germline): SGHVS, FNYEAQ. This CDR3 reads CASSRQLAGSSYEQYF. CDR3 sequence (DNA): TGTGCCAGCAGCCGCCAACTAGCGGGGAGCTCCTACGAGCAGTACTTC.

The V call is TRBV5-4, the J call TRBJ2-3; D tentatively reads TRBD1 or TRBD2 (7 bases each). Germline CDR1 is SGHNT and CDR2 is YYREEE (reference sequence). Trimming removed 4 bases from V and 5 bases from J, with 20 bases in between. The CDR3 has 16 amino acids. CDR3 sequence: CASSQGGRGHGDTQYF. CDR3 DNA: TGTGCCAGCAGCCAAGGTGGGAGGGGGCACGGAGATACGCAGTATTTT. Full variable domain (remainder filled in from reference TRBV5-4 and TRBJ2-3): ETGVTQSPTHLIKTRGQQVTLRCSSQSGHNTVSWYQQALGQGPQFIFQYYREEENGRGNFPPRFSGLQFPNYSSELNVNALELDDSALYLCASSQGGRGHGDTQYFGPGTRLTVL.

This clonotype was observed many times. This chain links TRBV30 with TRBJ1-6; TRBD1 matches at 8 bases. J was trimmed by 10 bases and V by 3 bases; bases with no gene match: 5. Germline CDR1 and CDR2: GTSNPN and SVGIG (reference sequence). This CDR3 is built from 13 residues. CDR3 region: CAWRPRDRSPLHF. The CDR3 DNA reads as TGTGCCTGGAGACCCCGGGACAGGTCACCCCTCCACTTT.

This clonotype was detected only a few times. The V call is TRBV20-1, the J call TRBJ2-5; 7 bases match TRBD1. This CDR3 is built from 14 residues. V lost 1 base to trimming and J lost 5 bases; unmatched junction nucleotides: 7. Germline values: CDR1 DFQATT, CDR2 SNEGSKA (reference sequence). The DNA of the CDR3 is TGCAGTGCTAGAGTTCAGGGGGTACGGGAGACCCAGTACTTC. It translates to CSARVQGVRETQYF.

There are many counts of this clonotype. The genes are TRBV7-2 and TRBJ2-7, with D possibly TRBD1 on 6 matching bases. Germline assignment: CDR1 SGHTA and CDR2 FQGNSA. The CDR3 runs to 14 residues. Trimming pared 0 bases from V and 2 bases from J, leaving 8 bases between. CDR3 protein: CASSLAAGAYEQYV. CDR3 nucleotide sequence: TGTGCCAGCAGCTTAGCGGCAGGGGCCTACGAGCAGTACGTC.

In its sample, this clonotype was seen many times. This chain joins TRBV6-5 and TRBJ1-1; TRBD1 is a possible D gene (6 bases). Trimming shortened V by 2 bases and J by 5 bases, and 15 bases separated the two germline ends. This CDR3 has 15 amino acids. Germline CDR1 is MNHEY and CDR2 is SVGAGI. The CDR3 reads CASSYASAGETEAFF. DNA for the CDR3: TGTGCCAGCAGTTACGCGTCCGCAGGGGAGACTGAAGCTTTCTTT.

At least ten counts were recorded for this clonotype. The V gene is TRBV12-3 or TRBV12-4, the J gene TRBJ1-1; possibly TRBD1 for D (5 bases). The CDR3 sequence is 14 residues long. V lost 5 bases to trimming and J lost 6 bases, with 16 bases between them. The CDR3 loop is CASSTLRGAAEAFF. CDR3 coding DNA: TGTGCCAGCAGTACCCTGAGAGGGGCCGCTGAAGCTTTCTTT.